Each of the 3 T cell receptor beta chains below was sequenced from the same sample in a study of cytomegalovirus exposure and HLA in healthy donors. The study ran its PCR with 60 Vbeta and 13 Jbeta primers. TCRdb's copy holds only in-frame clones and misses some; the assay was immunoSEQ multiplex PCR. There are under 250,000 clones in the sample; more than 75% occur only once, and over 1% lies in the top ten. The sequencing input was PBMCs. These receptors were obtained from a human donor in good health.

The chain joins TRBV2 to TRBJ1-1; 10 bases fit TRBD1. The CDR3 length is 16 residues. Germline V gene data show CDR1 as SNHLY and CDR2 as FYNNEI. J was trimmed by 7 bases and V by 6 bases; bases with no gene match: 14. This chain's CDR3 is CASRRDPGTGEGEAFF. The CDR3 bases are TGTGCCAGCAGAAGAGATCCCGGGACAGGGGAGGGTGAAGCTTTCTTT.

The chain uses TRBV2 and TRBJ2-3, with 9 bases that match TRBD2. This CDR3 is built from 16 residues. After removal of 2 bases from V and 4 bases from J, the junction contained 7 bases not matched to a gene. CDR1 is SNHLY, CDR2 FYNNEI, per germline. CDR3 bases: TGTGCCAGCAGTGAACTATTAGCGGGAGTGTCAGATACGCAGTATTTT. Translated, it gives CASSELLAGVSDTQYF.

The J gene is TRBJ2-7, the V gene TRBV19; TRBD2 aligns across 7 bases. V lost 4 bases to trimming and J lost 0 bases; unmatched junction nucleotides: 9. Germline V gene lookup returns CDR1 LNHDA and CDR2 SQIVND (reference sequence). This CDR3 spans 16 amino acids. This CDR3 reads CASSTITSAPSYEQYF. The CDR3 DNA reads TGTGCCAGTAGTACAATCACTAGCGCGCCCTCCTACGAGCAGTACTTC.